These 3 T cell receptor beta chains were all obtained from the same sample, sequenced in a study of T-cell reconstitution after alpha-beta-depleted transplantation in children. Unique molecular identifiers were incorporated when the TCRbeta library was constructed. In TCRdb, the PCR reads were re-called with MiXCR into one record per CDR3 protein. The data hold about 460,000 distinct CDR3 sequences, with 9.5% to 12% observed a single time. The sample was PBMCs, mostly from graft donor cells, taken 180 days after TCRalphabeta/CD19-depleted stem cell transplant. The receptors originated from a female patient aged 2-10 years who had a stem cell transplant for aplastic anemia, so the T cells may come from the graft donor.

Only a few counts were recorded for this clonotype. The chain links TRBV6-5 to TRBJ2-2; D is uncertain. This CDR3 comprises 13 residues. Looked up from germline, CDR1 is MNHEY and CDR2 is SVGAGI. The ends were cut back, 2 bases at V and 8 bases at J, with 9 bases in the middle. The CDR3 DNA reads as TGTGCCAGCAGTTACAGAGCGCCAGGGGAGCTGTTTTTT. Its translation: CASSYRAPGELFF.

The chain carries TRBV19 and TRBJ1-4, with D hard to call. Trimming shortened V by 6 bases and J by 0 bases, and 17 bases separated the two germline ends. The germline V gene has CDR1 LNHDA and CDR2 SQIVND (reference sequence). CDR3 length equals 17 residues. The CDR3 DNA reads TGTGCCAGTAGGACTAAGGCGGTAGTTGCAACTAATGAAAAACTGTTTTTT. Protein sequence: CASRTKAVVATNEKLFF.

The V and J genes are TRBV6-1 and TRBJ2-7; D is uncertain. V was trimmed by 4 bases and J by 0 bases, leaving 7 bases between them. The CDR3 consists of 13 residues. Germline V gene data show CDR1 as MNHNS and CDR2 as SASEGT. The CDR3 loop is CASSGPRSYEQYF. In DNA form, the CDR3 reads TGTGCCAGCAGTGGACCCCGCTCCTACGAGCAGTACTTC.